A selection of T cell receptor beta chains follows, all from one sample in a study of blood T cell repertoires in COVID-19. Profiling relied on immunoSEQ multiplex PCR, and the TCRdb table lists in-frame clones only, not all of them. The data hold hundreds of thousands of clones, with around 90% observed a single time. The sequenced sample consisted of peripheral blood. The receptors stem from a woman between 45 and 60 years old who had recovered from COVID-19. Both conserved end residues are part of each CDR3. A D gene is named only where the DNA matches it firmly. Some rows have no size entry. The others give once, few or many, or a class for an expanded clone.

j_call: TRBJ1-1
d_call: TRBD1
clone_size: NA
v_call: TRBV5-4
cdr3_length: 15
cdr3_nt: TGTGCCAGCAGCTTGCAGGACAGGGCTAACACTGAAGCTTTCTTT
cdr3_aa: CASSLQDRANTEAFF

j_call: TRBJ1-5
d_call: NA
clone_size: NA
v_call: TRBV19
cdr3_length: 14
cdr3_nt: TGTGCCAGTAGTATACTCCCCGGCAATCAGCCCCAGCATTTT
cdr3_aa: CASSILPGNQPQHF

j_call: TRBJ1-2
d_call: NA
clone_size: once
v_call: TRBV18
cdr3_length: 12
cdr3_nt: TGTGCCAGCTCCCCTATAACAGGAGGCTACACCTTC
cdr3_aa: CASSPITGGYTF

j_call: TRBJ2-1
d_call: NA
clone_size: NA
v_call: TRBV6-4
cdr3_length: 14
cdr3_nt: TGTGCCAGCAGCCGAGACGGGGGTCACAATGAGCAGTTCTTC
cdr3_aa: CASSRDGGHNEQFF

j_call: TRBJ1-5
d_call: TRBD1
clone_size: NA
v_call: TRBV2
cdr3_length: 13
cdr3_nt: TGTGCCAGCAGACAGGGGGGCAATCAGCCCCAGCATTTT
cdr3_aa: CASRQGGNQPQHF

j_call: TRBJ1-1
d_call: NA
clone_size: NA
v_call: TRBV6-5
cdr3_length: 13
cdr3_nt: TGTGCCAGCACGGGGAGAAGGAACACTGAAGCTTTCTTT
cdr3_aa: CASTGRRNTEAFF

j_call: TRBJ2-7
d_call: TRBD1
clone_size: NA
v_call: TRBV9
cdr3_length: 15
cdr3_nt: TGTGCCAGCAGCGAGGGACAGGGCCCTTACTACGAGCAGTACTTC
cdr3_aa: CASSEGQGPYYEQYF

j_call: TRBJ1-1
d_call: TRBD1
clone_size: NA
v_call: TRBV28
cdr3_length: 19
cdr3_nt: TGTGCCAGCAGTTTATTTTCCCCCCACCCGACAGGGGTTAGTACTGAAGCTTTCTTT
cdr3_aa: CASSLFSPHPTGVSTEAFF

j_call: TRBJ1-1
d_call: TRBD1
clone_size: NA
v_call: TRBV19
cdr3_length: 14
cdr3_nt: TGTGCCAGTAGCCCGACAGGGGGCAGGACTGAAGCTTTCTTT
cdr3_aa: CASSPTGGRTEAFF

j_call: TRBJ1-5
d_call: TRBD1
clone_size: NA
v_call: TRBV28
cdr3_length: 16
cdr3_nt: TGTGCCAGCAGTCCTCAGACAGGGCTTGGCAATCAGCCCCAGCATTTT
cdr3_aa: CASSPQTGLGNQPQHF

j_call: TRBJ1-2
d_call: NA
clone_size: NA
v_call: TRBV2
cdr3_length: 14
cdr3_nt: TGTGCCAGCAGTGTGGAGACAGGTTTAGGGGGCTACACCTTC
cdr3_aa: CASSVETGLGGYTF

j_call: TRBJ2-3
d_call: NA
clone_size: once
v_call: TRBV11-2
cdr3_length: 17
cdr3_nt: TGTGCCAGCAGCTTTACCCGACTCTTAACTAGCACAGATACGCAGTATTTT
cdr3_aa: CASSFTRLLTSTDTQYF

j_call: TRBJ2-7
d_call: TRBD2
clone_size: NA
v_call: TRBV27
cdr3_length: 16
cdr3_nt: TGTGCCAGCAGTCCGACACTAGCGTTACTCTCGGGAGAGCAGTACTTC
cdr3_aa: CASSPTLALLSGEQYF

j_call: TRBJ1-2
d_call: TRBD1
clone_size: NA
v_call: TRBV7-2
cdr3_length: 16
cdr3_nt: TGTGCCAGCAGACCGGGACAGGGTCTGCGGATCTATGGCTACACCTTC
cdr3_aa: CASRPGQGLRIYGYTF

j_call: TRBJ1-1
d_call: TRBD1
clone_size: few
v_call: TRBV7-3
cdr3_length: 14
cdr3_nt: TGTGCCAGCAGCTTAACCAGGGGGAGTACTGAAGCTTTCTTT
cdr3_aa: CASSLTRGSTEAFF

j_call: TRBJ2-5
d_call: NA
clone_size: NA
v_call: TRBV29-1
cdr3_length: 16
cdr3_nt: TGCAGCGTTGAAGGACTACCAAACGCCCCGCAAGAGACCCAGTACTTC
cdr3_aa: CSVEGLPNAPQETQYF

j_call: TRBJ2-1
d_call: TRBD2
clone_size: NA
v_call: TRBV11-2
cdr3_length: 16
cdr3_nt: TGTGCCAGCAGCCGGGGGGGCGGGTCATCCTACAATGAGCAGTTCTTC
cdr3_aa: CASSRGGGSSYNEQFF

j_call: TRBJ1-5
d_call: NA
clone_size: NA
v_call: TRBV6-5
cdr3_length: 15
cdr3_nt: TGTGCCAGCAGTTACCGGGTCCCTAGCAATCAGCCCCAGCATTTT
cdr3_aa: CASSYRVPSNQPQHF

j_call: TRBJ2-7
d_call: NA
clone_size: NA
v_call: TRBV18
cdr3_length: 13
cdr3_nt: TGTGCCAGCTCAGCGGGCAGCTCCTACGAGCAGTACTTC
cdr3_aa: CASSAGSSYEQYF

j_call: TRBJ1-5
d_call: TRBD1
clone_size: NA
v_call: TRBV7-8
cdr3_length: 17
cdr3_nt: TGTGCCAGCAGCGTCCGGGACAGGGTCTATAGCAATCAGCCCCAGCATTTT
cdr3_aa: CASSVRDRVYSNQPQHF

j_call: TRBJ1-2
d_call: NA
clone_size: NA
v_call: TRBV28
cdr3_length: 12
cdr3_nt: TGTGCCAGCAGTTTATACGCGTATGGCTACACCTTC
cdr3_aa: CASSLYAYGYTF

j_call: TRBJ2-6
d_call: NA
clone_size: NA
v_call: TRBV7-9
cdr3_length: 16
cdr3_nt: TGTGCCAGCAACTTCGCTCCTAGGGGCGGGGCCAACGTCCTGACTTTC
cdr3_aa: CASNFAPRGGANVLTF

j_call: TRBJ2-7
d_call: NA
clone_size: few
v_call: TRBV10-3
cdr3_length: 15
cdr3_nt: TGTGCCATCAGGGGGGGGGACACTCTAATCTACGAGCAGTACTTC
cdr3_aa: CAIRGGDTLIYEQYF

j_call: TRBJ1-1
d_call: NA
clone_size: NA
v_call: TRBV5-4
cdr3_length: 15
cdr3_nt: TGTGCCAGCAGCTTGGAGTCGGGAGTGAACACTGAAGCTTTCTTT
cdr3_aa: CASSLESGVNTEAFF

j_call: TRBJ2-7
d_call: NA
clone_size: once
v_call: TRBV7-9
cdr3_length: 11
cdr3_nt: TGTGCCAGCACTGGAGGGCCCGAGCAGTACTTC
cdr3_aa: CASTGGPEQYF

j_call: TRBJ2-3
d_call: TRBD1
clone_size: once
v_call: TRBV7-8
cdr3_length: 13
cdr3_nt: TGTGCCAGCAGTCTGGACAGGGGGGATACGCAGTATTTT
cdr3_aa: CASSLDRGDTQYF

j_call: TRBJ2-1
d_call: TRBD2
clone_size: NA
v_call: TRBV30
cdr3_length: 17
cdr3_nt: TGTGCCTCGACCCGCGCCGGGACTAGCGGGGGAAACGCTGAGCAGTTCTTC
cdr3_aa: CASTRAGTSGGNAEQFF

j_call: TRBJ1-3
d_call: NA
clone_size: NA
v_call: TRBV9
cdr3_length: 15
cdr3_nt: TGTGCCAGCAGCGTAGCTGGAGCCTCTGGAAACACCATATATTTT
cdr3_aa: CASSVAGASGNTIYF

j_call: TRBJ1-2
d_call: NA
clone_size: NA
v_call: TRBV6-6
cdr3_length: 16
cdr3_nt: TGTGCCAGCAGTTACCGGACAGTGAGGATTAACTATGGCTACACCTTC
cdr3_aa: CASSYRTVRINYGYTF

j_call: TRBJ2-1
d_call: TRBD1
clone_size: NA
v_call: TRBV5-1
cdr3_length: 13
cdr3_nt: TGCGCCAGCAGCAAAGGACAGGGGTGGGAGCAGTTCTTC
cdr3_aa: CASSKGQGWEQFF

j_call: TRBJ2-7
d_call: TRBD2
clone_size: NA
v_call: TRBV7-9
cdr3_length: 15
cdr3_nt: TGTGCCAGCAGCTTAAGGACTAGCGGGATCCACGAGCAGTACTTC
cdr3_aa: CASSLRTSGIHEQYF

j_call: TRBJ1-5
d_call: TRBD1
clone_size: NA
v_call: TRBV6-2/TRBV6-3
cdr3_length: 20
cdr3_nt: TGTGCCAGCAGTTACTCGATTGGGACAGGGGGCGATTGGAGCAATCAGCCCCAGCATTTT
cdr3_aa: CASSYSIGTGGDWSNQPQHF

j_call: TRBJ2-7
d_call: TRBD2
clone_size: NA
v_call: TRBV19
cdr3_length: 15
cdr3_nt: TGTGCCAGTAGTATAGCTAGCGGGAGTCTAGACGAGCAGTACTTC
cdr3_aa: CASSIASGSLDEQYF

j_call: TRBJ2-3
d_call: TRBD2
clone_size: NA
v_call: TRBV7-3
cdr3_length: 12
cdr3_nt: TGTGCCAGCAGCCCCGGGACTAGCTTGCAGTATTTT
cdr3_aa: CASSPGTSLQYF

j_call: TRBJ2-7
d_call: TRBD2
clone_size: NA
v_call: TRBV6-5
cdr3_length: 15
cdr3_nt: TGTGCCAGCAGGGGGACTAGCGGGAGGAAGTATGAGCAGTACTTC
cdr3_aa: CASRGTSGRKYEQYF

j_call: TRBJ1-5
d_call: NA
clone_size: NA
v_call: TRBV7-2
cdr3_length: 15
cdr3_nt: TGTGCCAGCAGCTTATTAAGCCGGGAAGGGCAGCCCCAGCATTTT
cdr3_aa: CASSLLSREGQPQHF

j_call: TRBJ1-4
d_call: TRBD1
clone_size: NA
v_call: TRBV2
cdr3_length: 15
cdr3_nt: TGTGCCAGCAGTGAAGCGGGGACAGGGCATGAAAAACTGTTTTTT
cdr3_aa: CASSEAGTGHEKLFF

j_call: TRBJ1-1
d_call: NA
clone_size: NA
v_call: TRBV30
cdr3_length: 15
cdr3_nt: TGTGCCTGGAGTGTAGACCCCCGTATCGGGGCTGAAGCTTTCTTT
cdr3_aa: CAWSVDPRIGAEAFF

j_call: TRBJ2-4
d_call: NA
clone_size: few
v_call: TRBV30
cdr3_length: 17
cdr3_nt: TGTGCCTGGATATTCCCATCTAGCGTCCTAACTGGTAACATTCAGTACTTC
cdr3_aa: CAWIFPSSVLTGNIQYF

j_call: TRBJ2-1
d_call: NA
clone_size: NA
v_call: TRBV4-3
cdr3_length: 13
cdr3_nt: TGCGCCAGCAGCCAAAGCACCTACAATGAGCAGTTCTTC
cdr3_aa: CASSQSTYNEQFF

j_call: TRBJ2-5
d_call: TRBD1
clone_size: NA
v_call: TRBV7-3
cdr3_length: 14
cdr3_nt: TGTGCCAGCAGCCGGGACAGGGCCTCAGAGACCCAGTACTTC
cdr3_aa: CASSRDRASETQYF

j_call: TRBJ1-1
d_call: NA
clone_size: NA
v_call: TRBV4-3
cdr3_length: 15
cdr3_nt: TGCGCCAGCAGCCAAGAGTCACAGGTGAACACTGAAGCTTTCTTT
cdr3_aa: CASSQESQVNTEAFF

j_call: TRBJ2-2
d_call: TRBD2
clone_size: NA
v_call: TRBV10-1
cdr3_length: 23
cdr3_nt: TGCGCCAGCAGTTCCTGCAGGGATGGGGCTAGCGGGAGGGCCAAGGAGAACACCGGGGAGCTGTTTTTT
cdr3_aa: CASSSCRDGASGRAKENTGELFF

j_call: TRBJ2-7
d_call: TRBD2
clone_size: NA
v_call: TRBV28
cdr3_length: 15
cdr3_nt: TGTGCCAGCAGTGTCGGGACTAGCGGGGGCTACGAGCAGTACTTC
cdr3_aa: CASSVGTSGGYEQYF

j_call: TRBJ1-4
d_call: NA
clone_size: NA
v_call: TRBV5-6
cdr3_length: 12
cdr3_nt: TGTGCCAGCAGCTCCCAGTCTGAAAAACTGTTTTTT
cdr3_aa: CASSSQSEKLFF

j_call: TRBJ2-6
d_call: NA
clone_size: NA
v_call: TRBV6-1
cdr3_length: 15
cdr3_nt: TGTGCCAGCAGTGAACGGGTTTCTGGGGCCAACGTCCTGACTTTC
cdr3_aa: CASSERVSGANVLTF

j_call: TRBJ2-3
d_call: TRBD2
clone_size: NA
v_call: TRBV5-6
cdr3_length: 16
cdr3_nt: TGTGCCAGCAGCCGACTAGCGGGGGTGAGCACAGATACGCAGTATTTT
cdr3_aa: CASSRLAGVSTDTQYF

j_call: TRBJ2-7
d_call: TRBD1
clone_size: NA
v_call: TRBV30
cdr3_length: 15
cdr3_nt: TGTGCCTGGAGTGTCCTAGACAGGGATGACCACGAGCAGTACTTC
cdr3_aa: CAWSVLDRDDHEQYF

j_call: TRBJ2-2
d_call: NA
clone_size: NA
v_call: TRBV9
cdr3_length: 17
cdr3_nt: TGTGCCAGCAGCGTAGAGGCCGGGACTCGGTTCACCGGGGAGCTGTTTTTT
cdr3_aa: CASSVEAGTRFTGELFF

j_call: TRBJ2-7
d_call: TRBD2
clone_size: NA
v_call: TRBV7-3
cdr3_length: 15
cdr3_nt: TGTGCCAGCAGCCCCTCCGGGGGGGCGACCGACGAGCAGTACTTC
cdr3_aa: CASSPSGGATDEQYF

j_call: TRBJ2-5
d_call: NA
clone_size: NA
v_call: TRBV2
cdr3_length: 14
cdr3_nt: TGTGCCAGCAGTGAATTGGGGGCAAGCGAGACCCAGTACTTC
cdr3_aa: CASSELGASETQYF

j_call: TRBJ1-2
d_call: TRBD1
clone_size: NA
v_call: TRBV3-1/TRBV3-2
cdr3_length: 17
cdr3_nt: TGTGCCAGCAGCCAAGCGGACAGGGGGCGCCGTGACTATGGCTACACCTTC
cdr3_aa: CASSQADRGRRDYGYTF

j_call: TRBJ1-2
d_call: NA
clone_size: NA
v_call: TRBV15
cdr3_length: 13
cdr3_nt: TGTGCCACCAGCAGAGACAGGGTCGGTGGCTACACCTTC
cdr3_aa: CATSRDRVGGYTF

j_call: TRBJ1-1
d_call: NA
clone_size: NA
v_call: TRBV9
cdr3_length: 15
cdr3_nt: TGTGCCAGCAGCGTAGAACCGGGGAGGACCACTGAAGCTTTCTTT
cdr3_aa: CASSVEPGRTTEAFF

j_call: TRBJ1-2
d_call: NA
clone_size: NA
v_call: TRBV11-2
cdr3_length: 12
cdr3_nt: TGTGCCAGCAGCTCCGGACAGTATGGCTACACCTTC
cdr3_aa: CASSSGQYGYTF